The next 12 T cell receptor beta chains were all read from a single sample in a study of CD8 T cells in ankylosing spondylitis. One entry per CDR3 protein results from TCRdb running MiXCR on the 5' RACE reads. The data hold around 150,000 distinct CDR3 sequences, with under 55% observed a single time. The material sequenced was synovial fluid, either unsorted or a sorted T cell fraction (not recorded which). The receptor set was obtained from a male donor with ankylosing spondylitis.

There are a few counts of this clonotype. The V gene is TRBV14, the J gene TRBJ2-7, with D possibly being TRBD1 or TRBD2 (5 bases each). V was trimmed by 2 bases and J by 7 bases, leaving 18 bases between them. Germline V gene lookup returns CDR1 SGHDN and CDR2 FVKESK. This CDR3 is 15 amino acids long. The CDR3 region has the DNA TGTGCCAGCAGCCAACTGGGACCCCCTTTTGGAGAGCAGTACTTC. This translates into CASSQLGPPFGEQYF.

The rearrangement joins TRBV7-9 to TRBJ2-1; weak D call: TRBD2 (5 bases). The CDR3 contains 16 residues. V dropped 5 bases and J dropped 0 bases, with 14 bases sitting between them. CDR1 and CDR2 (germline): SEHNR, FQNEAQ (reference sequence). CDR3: CASSLLLGSSYNEQFF. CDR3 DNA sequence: TGTGCCAGCAGCCTACTGCTAGGGAGCTCCTACAATGAGCAGTTCTTC.

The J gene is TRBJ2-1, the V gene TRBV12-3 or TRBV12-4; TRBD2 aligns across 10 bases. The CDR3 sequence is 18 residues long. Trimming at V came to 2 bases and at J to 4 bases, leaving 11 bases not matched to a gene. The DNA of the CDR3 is TGTGCCAGCAGTTTATATGGCCTAGCGGGAGATTCATACAATGAGCAGTTCTTC. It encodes CASSLYGLAGDSYNEQFF.

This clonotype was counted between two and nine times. CDR3 nucleotide sequence: TGCAGTGCTAGTGGGGCTGACAGGGTTGGGTTTGGCTACACCTTC. Translating it yields CSASGADRVGFGYTF. The chain links TRBV20-1 to TRBJ1-2; TRBD1 matches at 7 bases. Looked up from germline, CDR1 is DFQATT and CDR2 is SNEGSKA (reference sequence). The CDR3 spans 15 residues. After removal of 3 bases from V and 7 bases from J, the junction contained 14 bases not matched to a gene.

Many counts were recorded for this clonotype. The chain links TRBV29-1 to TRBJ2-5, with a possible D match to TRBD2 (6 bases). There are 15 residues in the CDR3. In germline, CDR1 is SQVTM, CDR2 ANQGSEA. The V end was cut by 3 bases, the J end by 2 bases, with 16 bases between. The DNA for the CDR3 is TGCAGCGTTGATGACGGGGGTCAGGGTCAAGAGACCCAGTACTTC. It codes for CSVDDGGQGQETQYF.

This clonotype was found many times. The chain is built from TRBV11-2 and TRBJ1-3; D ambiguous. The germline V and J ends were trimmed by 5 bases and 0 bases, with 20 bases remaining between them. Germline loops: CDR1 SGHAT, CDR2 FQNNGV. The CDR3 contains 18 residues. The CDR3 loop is CASSLWTAFTISGNTIYF. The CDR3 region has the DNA TGTGCCAGCAGCCTATGGACCGCCTTTACCATCTCTGGAAACACCATATATTTT.

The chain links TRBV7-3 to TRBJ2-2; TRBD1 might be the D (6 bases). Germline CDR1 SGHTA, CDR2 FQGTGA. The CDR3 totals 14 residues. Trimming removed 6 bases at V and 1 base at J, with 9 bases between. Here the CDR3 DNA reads TGTGCCAGCAGAGCGACAGGGAACACCGGGGAGCTGTTTTTT. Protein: CASRATGNTGELFF.

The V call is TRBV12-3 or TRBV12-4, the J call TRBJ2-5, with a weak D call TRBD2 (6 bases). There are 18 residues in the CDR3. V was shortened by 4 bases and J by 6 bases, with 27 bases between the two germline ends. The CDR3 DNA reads TGTGCCAGCAGTTCGTACCCCTTTTGGGAGCCAGGCGGGAAGACCCAGTACTTC. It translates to CASSSYPFWEPGGKTQYF.

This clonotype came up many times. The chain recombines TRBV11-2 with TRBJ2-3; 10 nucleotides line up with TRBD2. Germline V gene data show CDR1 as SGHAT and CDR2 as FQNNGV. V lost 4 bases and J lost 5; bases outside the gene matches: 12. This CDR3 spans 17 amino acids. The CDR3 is CASSSTLAGEGRDTQYF. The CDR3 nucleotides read TGTGCCAGCAGCTCGACCCTAGCGGGGGAAGGGAGAGATACGCAGTATTTT.

CDR3 DNA sequence: TGTGCCAGCAGCCTGGGACTAGACGAGCAGTACTTC. It is translated as CASSLGLDEQYF. The chain is built from TRBV7-8 and TRBJ2-7; 8 nucleotides align to TRBD2. The ends lost 5 bases at V and 5 bases at J; junction bases unmatched: 2. The CDR3 extends over 12 amino acids. The germline V gene encodes CDR1 SGHVS and CDR2 FQNEAQ.

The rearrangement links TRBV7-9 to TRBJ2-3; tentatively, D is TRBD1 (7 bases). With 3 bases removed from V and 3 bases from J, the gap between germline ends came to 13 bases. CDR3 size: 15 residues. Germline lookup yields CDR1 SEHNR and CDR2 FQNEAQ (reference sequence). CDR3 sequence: CASSFGQGGTDTQYF. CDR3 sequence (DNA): TGTGCCAGCAGCTTCGGTCAGGGGGGAACAGATACGCAGTATTTT.

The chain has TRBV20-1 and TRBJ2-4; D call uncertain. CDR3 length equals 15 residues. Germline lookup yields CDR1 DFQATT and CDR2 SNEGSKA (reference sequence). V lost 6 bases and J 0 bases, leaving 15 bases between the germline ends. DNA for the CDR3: TGCAGTGCCCACCACGGCTTACTAGCCAAAAACATTCAGTACTTC. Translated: CSAHHGLLAKNIQYF.